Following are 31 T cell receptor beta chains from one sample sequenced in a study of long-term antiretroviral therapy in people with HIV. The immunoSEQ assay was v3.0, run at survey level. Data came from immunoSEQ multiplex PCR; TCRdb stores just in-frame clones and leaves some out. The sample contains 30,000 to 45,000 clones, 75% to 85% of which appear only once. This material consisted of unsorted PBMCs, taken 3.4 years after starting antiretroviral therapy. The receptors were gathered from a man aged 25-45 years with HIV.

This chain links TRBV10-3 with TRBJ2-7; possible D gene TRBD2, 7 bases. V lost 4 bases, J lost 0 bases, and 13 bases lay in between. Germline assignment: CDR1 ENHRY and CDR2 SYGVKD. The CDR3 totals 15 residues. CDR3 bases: TGTGCCATCAGTGGCGGGGGCCGGATCTCCTACGAGCAGTACTTC. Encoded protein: CAISGGGRISYEQYF.

CDR3 loop: CAWSGPAAGGLIYEQYF. CDR3 coding DNA: TGTGCCTGGAGCGGACCGGCGGCGGGAGGACTCATCTACGAGCAGTACTTC. The chain has TRBV30 and TRBJ2-7; 8 bases map to TRBD2. Germline-derived CDR1 and CDR2 are GTSNPN and SVGIG (reference sequence). The junction had 16 bases not matched to a gene; V was cut back by 3 bases and J by 3 bases. The length of the CDR3 is 17 residues.

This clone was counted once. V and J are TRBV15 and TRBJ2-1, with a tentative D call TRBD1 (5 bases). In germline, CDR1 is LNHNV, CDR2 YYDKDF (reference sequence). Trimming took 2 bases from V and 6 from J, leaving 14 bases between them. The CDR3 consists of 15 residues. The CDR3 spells CATSRSSIRGNEQFF. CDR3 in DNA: TGTGCCACCAGCAGATCCTCAATTAGGGGCAATGAGCAGTTCTTC. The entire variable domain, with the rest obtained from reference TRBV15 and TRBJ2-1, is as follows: DAMVIQNPRYQVTQFGKPVTLSCSQTLNHNVMYWYQQKSSQAPKLLFHYYDKDFNNEADTPDNFQSRRPNTSFCFLDIRSPGLGDTAMYLCATSRSSIRGNEQFFGPGTRLTVL.

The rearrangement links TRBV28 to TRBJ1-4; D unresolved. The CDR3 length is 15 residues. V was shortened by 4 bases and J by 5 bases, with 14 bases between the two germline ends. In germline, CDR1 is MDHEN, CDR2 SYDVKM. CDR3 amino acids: CASSSIISKNEKLFF. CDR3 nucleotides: TGTGCCAGCAGTTCCATTATCTCAAAAAATGAAAAACTGTTTTTT.

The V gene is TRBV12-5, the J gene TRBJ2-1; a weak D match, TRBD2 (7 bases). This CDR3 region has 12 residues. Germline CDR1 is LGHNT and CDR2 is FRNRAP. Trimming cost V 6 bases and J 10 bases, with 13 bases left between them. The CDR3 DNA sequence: TGTGCTAGTGGGATGGGAGGGGGGGAGCAGTTCTTC. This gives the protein CASGMGGGEQFF.

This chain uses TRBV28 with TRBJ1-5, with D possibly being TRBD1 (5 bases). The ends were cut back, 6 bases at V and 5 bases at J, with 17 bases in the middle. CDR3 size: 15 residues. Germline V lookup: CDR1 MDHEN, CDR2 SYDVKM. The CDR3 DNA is TGTGCCAGCAGAAATGCGGGACGGGCGTATCAGCCCCAGCATTTT. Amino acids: CASRNAGRAYQPQHF.

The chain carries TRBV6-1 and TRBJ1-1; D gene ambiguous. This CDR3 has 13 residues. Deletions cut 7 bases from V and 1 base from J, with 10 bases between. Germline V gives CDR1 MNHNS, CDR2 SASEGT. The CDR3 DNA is TGTGCCAGCAACCTTTTTCAGAACACTGAAGCTTTCTTT. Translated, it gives CASNLFQNTEAFF.

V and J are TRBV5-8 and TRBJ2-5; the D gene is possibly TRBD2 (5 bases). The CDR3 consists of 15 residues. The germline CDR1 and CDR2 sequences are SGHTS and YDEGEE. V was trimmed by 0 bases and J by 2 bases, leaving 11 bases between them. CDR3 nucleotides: TGTGCCAGCAGCTTGGGGACTGTAAGACAAGAGACCCAGTACTTC. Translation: CASSLGTVRQETQYF.

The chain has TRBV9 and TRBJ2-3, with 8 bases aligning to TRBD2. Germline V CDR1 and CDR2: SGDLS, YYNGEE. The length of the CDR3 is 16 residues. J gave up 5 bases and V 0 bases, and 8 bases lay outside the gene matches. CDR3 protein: CASSVAASGSGDTQYF. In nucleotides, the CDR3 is TGTGCCAGCAGCGTAGCCGCTAGCGGGTCGGGAGATACGCAGTATTTT.

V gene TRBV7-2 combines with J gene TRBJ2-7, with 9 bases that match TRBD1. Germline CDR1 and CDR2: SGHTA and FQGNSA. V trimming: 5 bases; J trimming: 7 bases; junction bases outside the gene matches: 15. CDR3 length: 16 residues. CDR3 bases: TGTGCCAGCAGCCGAGGAGGTACAGGGGGCTCGAGAGAGCAGTACTTC. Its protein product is CASSRGGTGGSREQYF.

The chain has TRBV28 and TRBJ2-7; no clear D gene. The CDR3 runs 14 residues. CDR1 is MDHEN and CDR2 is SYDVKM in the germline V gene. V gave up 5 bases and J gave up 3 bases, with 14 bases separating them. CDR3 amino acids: CASSLTPEIYEQYF. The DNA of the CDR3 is TGTGCCAGCAGTCTTACCCCGGAGATCTACGAGCAGTACTTC.

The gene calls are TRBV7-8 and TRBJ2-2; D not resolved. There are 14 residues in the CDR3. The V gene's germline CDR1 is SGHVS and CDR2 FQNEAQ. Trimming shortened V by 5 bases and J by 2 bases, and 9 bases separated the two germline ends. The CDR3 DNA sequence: TGTGCCAGCAGCATCGACCGAAACACCGGGGAGCTGTTTTTT. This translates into CASSIDRNTGELFF.

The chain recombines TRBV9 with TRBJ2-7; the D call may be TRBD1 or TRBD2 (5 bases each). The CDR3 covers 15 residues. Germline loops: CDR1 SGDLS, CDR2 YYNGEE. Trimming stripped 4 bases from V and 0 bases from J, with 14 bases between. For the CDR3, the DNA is TGTGCCAGCAGCCTCGGGGCAGATAGCTCCTACGAGCAGTACTTC. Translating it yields CASSLGADSSYEQYF. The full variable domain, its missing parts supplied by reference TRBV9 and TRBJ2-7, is DSGVTQTPKHLITATGQRVTLRCSPRSGDLSVYWYQQSLDQGLQFLIQYYNGEERAKGNILERFSAQQFPDLHSELNLSSLELGDSALYFCASSLGADSSYEQYFGPGTRLTVT.

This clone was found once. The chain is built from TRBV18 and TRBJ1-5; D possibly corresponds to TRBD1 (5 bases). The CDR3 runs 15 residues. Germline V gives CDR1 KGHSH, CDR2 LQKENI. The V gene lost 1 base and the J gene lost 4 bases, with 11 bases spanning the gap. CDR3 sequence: CASSPLGGENQPQHF. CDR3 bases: TGTGCCAGCTCACCACTCGGGGGGGAGAATCAGCCCCAGCATTTT. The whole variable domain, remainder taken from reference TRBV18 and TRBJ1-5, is NAGVMQNPRHLVRRRGQEARLRCSPMKGHSHVYWYRQLPEEGLKFMVYLQKENIIDESGMPKERFSAEFPKEGPSILRIQQVVRGDSAAYFCASSPLGGENQPQHFGDGTRLSIL.

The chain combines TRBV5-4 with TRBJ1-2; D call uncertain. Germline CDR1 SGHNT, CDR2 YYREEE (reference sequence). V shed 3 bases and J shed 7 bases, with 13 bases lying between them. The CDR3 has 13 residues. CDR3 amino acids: CASSWRTSLGYTF. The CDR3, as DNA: TGTGCCAGCAGCTGGAGGACTTCCCTTGGCTACACCTTC.

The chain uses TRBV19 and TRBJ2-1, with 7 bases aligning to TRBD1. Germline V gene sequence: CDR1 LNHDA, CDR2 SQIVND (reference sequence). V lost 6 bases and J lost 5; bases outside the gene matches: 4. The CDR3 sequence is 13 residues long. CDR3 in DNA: TGTGCCAGTAGCCTGGGACAGAACAATGAGCAGTTCTTC. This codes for CASSLGQNNEQFF.

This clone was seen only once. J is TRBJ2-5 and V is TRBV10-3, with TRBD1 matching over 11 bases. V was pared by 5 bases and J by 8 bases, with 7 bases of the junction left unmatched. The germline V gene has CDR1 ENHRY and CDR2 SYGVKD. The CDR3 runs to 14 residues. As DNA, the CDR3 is TGTGCCATCAGTACGGACAGGGGGCTTGGTACCCAGTACTTC. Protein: CAISTDRGLGTQYF.

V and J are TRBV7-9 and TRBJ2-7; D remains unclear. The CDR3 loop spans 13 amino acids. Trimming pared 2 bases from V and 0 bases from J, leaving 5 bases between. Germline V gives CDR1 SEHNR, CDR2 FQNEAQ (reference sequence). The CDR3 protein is CASSLLDSYEQYF. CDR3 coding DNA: TGTGCCAGCAGCTTACTGGACTCCTACGAGCAGTACTTC.

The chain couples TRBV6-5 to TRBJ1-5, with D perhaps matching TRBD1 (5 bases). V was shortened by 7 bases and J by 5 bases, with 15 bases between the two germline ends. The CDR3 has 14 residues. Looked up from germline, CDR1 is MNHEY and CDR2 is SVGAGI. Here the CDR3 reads CASKGQWDDQPQHF. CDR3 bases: TGTGCCAGCAAGGGTCAGTGGGACGATCAGCCCCAGCATTTT.

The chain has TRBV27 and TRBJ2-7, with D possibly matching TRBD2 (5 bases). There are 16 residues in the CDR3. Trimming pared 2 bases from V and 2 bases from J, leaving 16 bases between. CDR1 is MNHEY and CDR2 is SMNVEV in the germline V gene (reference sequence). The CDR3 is CASSLNLRRPPYEQYF. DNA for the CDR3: TGTGCCAGCAGTTTAAACCTCAGGAGGCCCCCCTACGAGCAGTACTTC.

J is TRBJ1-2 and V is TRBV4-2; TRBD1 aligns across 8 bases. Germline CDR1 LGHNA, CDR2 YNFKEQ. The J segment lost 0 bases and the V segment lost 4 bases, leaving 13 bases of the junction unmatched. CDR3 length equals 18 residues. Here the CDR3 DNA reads TGTGCCAGCAGCCTCCAGACAGGGGCACTCCTAACTAACTATGGCTACACCTTC. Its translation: CASSLQTGALLTNYGYTF.

Here the CDR3 reads CASGRGPNTGELFF. The CDR3 nucleotides read TGTGCCAGCGGGAGGGGGCCGAACACCGGGGAGCTGTTTTTT. The chain carries TRBV27 and TRBJ2-2; possibly TRBD1 or TRBD2 for D (7 bases each). From germline, CDR1 is MNHEY and CDR2 SMNVEV (reference sequence). Trimming pared 8 bases from V and 0 bases from J, leaving 10 bases between. The CDR3 is 14 amino acids.

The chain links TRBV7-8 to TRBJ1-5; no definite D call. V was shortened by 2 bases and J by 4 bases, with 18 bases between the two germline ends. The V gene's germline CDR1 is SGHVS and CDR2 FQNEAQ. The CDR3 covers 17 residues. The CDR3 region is CASSLWAVSPANQPQHF. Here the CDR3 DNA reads TGTGCCAGCAGCTTATGGGCGGTTTCTCCAGCAAATCAGCCCCAGCATTTT.

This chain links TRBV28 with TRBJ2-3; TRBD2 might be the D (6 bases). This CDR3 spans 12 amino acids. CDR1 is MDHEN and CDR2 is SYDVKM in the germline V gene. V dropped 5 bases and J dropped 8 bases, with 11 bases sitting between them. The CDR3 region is CASSPLAFTQYF. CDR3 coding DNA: TGTGCCAGCAGTCCCCTAGCGTTTACGCAGTATTTT.

The DNA of the CDR3 is TGTGCCAGCAGTAGGAGACAGGGGGTGGCGGAGACCCAGTACTTC. The encoded protein is CASSRRQGVAETQYF. The V and J genes are TRBV27 and TRBJ2-5; 9 bases map to TRBD1. Germline CDR1 is MNHEY and CDR2 is SMNVEV (reference sequence). Trimming cost V 5 bases and J 5 bases; bases outside gene matches: 9. This CDR3 contains 15 residues.

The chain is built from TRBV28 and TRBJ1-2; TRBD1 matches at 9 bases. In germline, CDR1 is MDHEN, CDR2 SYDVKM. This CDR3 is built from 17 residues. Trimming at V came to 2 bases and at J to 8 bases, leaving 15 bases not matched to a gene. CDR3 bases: TGTGCCAGCAGTTTACTGCCGGGACAGGGAGGTTTCTACGGCTACACCTTC. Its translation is CASSLLPGQGGFYGYTF.

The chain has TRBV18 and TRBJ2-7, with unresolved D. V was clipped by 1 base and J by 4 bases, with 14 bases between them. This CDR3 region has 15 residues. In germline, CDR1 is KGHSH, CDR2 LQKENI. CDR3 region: CASSPRSNLGYEQYF. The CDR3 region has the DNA TGTGCCAGCTCACCACGCAGCAACCTCGGGTACGAGCAGTACTTC. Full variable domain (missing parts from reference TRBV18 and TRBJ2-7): NAGVMQNPRHLVRRRGQEARLRCSPMKGHSHVYWYRQLPEEGLKFMVYLQKENIIDESGMPKERFSAEFPKEGPSILRIQQVVRGDSAAYFCASSPRSNLGYEQYFGPGTRLTVT.

CDR3 DNA: TGCGCCAGCAGCCAAGTACCGACGAACACCGGGGAGCTGTTTTTT. It is translated as CASSQVPTNTGELFF. This sequence joins TRBV4-3 and TRBJ2-2; D gene unclear. Germline V gene lookup returns CDR1 LGHNA and CDR2 YSLEER. V lost 1 base and J lost 0, with 6 bases in between. The length of the CDR3 is 15 residues.

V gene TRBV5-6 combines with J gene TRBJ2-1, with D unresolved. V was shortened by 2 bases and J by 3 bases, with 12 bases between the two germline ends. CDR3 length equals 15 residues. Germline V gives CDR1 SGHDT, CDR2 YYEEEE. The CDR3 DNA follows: TGTGCCAGCAGCTTATTAGGCGAAGTCTACAATGAGCAGTTCTTC. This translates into CASSLLGEVYNEQFF.

This CDR3 is CASSSGEGLNEKLFF. The CDR3, as DNA: TGTGCCAGCAGCTCTGGCGAGGGCCTTAATGAAAAACTGTTTTTT. The V and J genes are TRBV27 and TRBJ1-4; D not certain. V was pared by 6 bases and J by 4 bases, with 15 bases between. The CDR3 is 15 amino acids. Germline assignment: CDR1 MNHEY and CDR2 SMNVEV (reference sequence). Together with reference TRBV27 and TRBJ1-4, the CDR3 gives the full variable domain: EAQVTQNPRYLITVTGKKLTVTCSQNMNHEYMSWYRQDPGLGLRQIYYSMNVEVTDKGDVPEGYKVSRKEKRNFPLILESPSPNQTSLYFCASSSGEGLNEKLFFGSGTQLSVL.

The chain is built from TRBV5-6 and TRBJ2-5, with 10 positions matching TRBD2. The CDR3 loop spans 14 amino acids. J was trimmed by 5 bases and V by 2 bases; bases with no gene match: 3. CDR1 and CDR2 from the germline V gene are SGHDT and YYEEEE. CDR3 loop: CASSFLAGDETQYF. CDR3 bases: TGTGCCAGCAGCTTCCTAGCGGGAGATGAGACCCAGTACTTC. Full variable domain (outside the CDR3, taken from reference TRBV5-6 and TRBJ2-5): DAGVTQSPTHLIKTRGQQVTLRCSPKSGHDTVSWYQQALGQGPQFIFQYYEEEERQRGNFPDRFSGHQFPNYSSELNVNALLLGDSALYLCASSFLAGDETQYFGPGTRLLVL.